These T cell receptor beta chains were read from a single sample in a study of T cell repertoires in cytomegalovirus infection. TCRdb redid the calling of the reads with MiXCR, one entry per CDR3 protein. The sample has roughly 500,000 distinct CDR3 sequences, roughly a third seen once. For these receptors, no antigen is known. The input for sequencing was cultured PBMCs, taken from culture after CMV antigen stimulation. The receptors were sampled from a human donor in good health (CMV status not recorded). Some clones in this sample may be carry-over from other donors' samples. Each CDR3 is given with its conserved first and last residue. A D gene is named only where the DNA matches it firmly. Size is stated for part of the rows, as once, few or many counts, or as a class when the clone is expanded.

V gene: TRBV7-2; clone size: once; J gene: TRBJ2-1; D gene: -; CDR3 protein: CTGGDRVSYNEQFF; CDR3 DNA: TGTACCGGGGGAGACCGGGTTTCCTACAATGAGCAGTTCTTC
V gene: TRBV6-2/TRBV6-3; clone size: few; J gene: TRBJ1-2; D gene: -; CDR3 protein: CASSYLDRNVGYTF; CDR3 DNA: TGTGCCAGCAGTTACCTCGACAGGAATGTCGGCTACACCTTC
V gene: TRBV7-9; clone size: few; J gene: TRBJ2-7; D gene: TRBD1; CDR3 protein: CASSPGQGDYEQYF; CDR3 DNA: TGTGCCAGCAGCCCTGGACAGGGCGACTACGAGCAGTACTTC
V gene: TRBV2; clone size: -; J gene: TRBJ1-1; D gene: -; CDR3 protein: CASSELAGEGDTEAFF; CDR3 DNA: TGTGCCAGCAGTGAATTGGCAGGGGAGGGAGACACTGAAGCTTTCTTT
V gene: TRBV29-1; clone size: -; J gene: TRBJ2-2; D gene: TRBD2; CDR3 protein: CSVPRAGGTTGELFF; CDR3 DNA: TGCAGCGTCCCTAGGGCGGGAGGGACCACCGGGGAGCTGTTTTTT
V gene: TRBV20-1; clone size: -; J gene: TRBJ2-1; D gene: TRBD2; CDR3 protein: CSAPGPRLAGFGIGEQFF; CDR3 DNA: TGCAGTGCTCCCGGGCCGAGACTAGCGGGATTTGGGATTGGTGAGCAGTTCTTC
V gene: TRBV5-1; clone size: -; J gene: TRBJ1-1; D gene: TRBD1; CDR3 protein: CASSFGTGGFVRAEAFF; CDR3 DNA: TGCGCCAGCAGCTTCGGGACAGGGGGCTTTGTCAGGGCTGAAGCTTTCTTT
V gene: TRBV5-3; clone size: -; J gene: TRBJ2-5; D gene: -; CDR3 protein: CASSFGVTTQYF; CDR3 DNA: TGTGCCAGCAGCTTTGGGGTGACGACCCAGTACTTC
V gene: TRBV30; clone size: -; J gene: TRBJ2-3; D gene: -; CDR3 protein: CAWSVDTDTQYF; CDR3 DNA: TGTGCCTGGAGTGTTGACACAGATACGCAGTATTTT
V gene: TRBV6-5; clone size: few; J gene: TRBJ1-2; D gene: -; CDR3 protein: CASSYDDNYGYTF; CDR3 DNA: TGTGCCAGCAGTTATGATGACAACTATGGCTACACCTTC
V gene: TRBV6-2/TRBV6-3; clone size: few; J gene: TRBJ2-1; D gene: TRBD2; CDR3 protein: CASSFRGTSGRSYEQFF; CDR3 DNA: TGTGCCAGCAGTTTCCGTGGGACTAGCGGGAGAAGCTATGAGCAGTTCTTC
V gene: TRBV20-1; clone size: once; J gene: TRBJ1-3; D gene: -; CDR3 protein: CSASPPTSGNTIYF; CDR3 DNA: TGCAGTGCTAGTCCTCCGACCTCTGGAAACACCATATATTTT
V gene: TRBV7-2; clone size: -; J gene: TRBJ2-1; D gene: -; CDR3 protein: CASSLEQASNEQFF; CDR3 DNA: TGTGCCAGCAGCTTAGAACAGGCAAGTAATGAGCAGTTCTTC
V gene: TRBV12-3/TRBV12-4; clone size: few; J gene: TRBJ2-1; D gene: TRBD2; CDR3 protein: CASTEDSREGHEQFF; CDR3 DNA: TGTGCCAGCACAGAGGACTCCCGGGAGGGCCATGAGCAGTTCTTC
V gene: TRBV6-2/TRBV6-3; clone size: few; J gene: TRBJ2-2; D gene: -; CDR3 protein: CASSPDYTTGELFF; CDR3 DNA: TGTGCCAGCAGTCCGGACTATACTACCGGGGAGCTGTTTTTT
V gene: TRBV2; clone size: -; J gene: TRBJ1-1; D gene: TRBD1; CDR3 protein: CASRLTGTGDTEAFF; CDR3 DNA: TGTGCCAGCAGGCTCACCGGGACAGGGGATACTGAAGCTTTCTTT
V gene: TRBV27; clone size: -; J gene: TRBJ2-3; D gene: -; CDR3 protein: CASFHRGLRNTQYF; CDR3 DNA: TGTGCCAGCTTTCACCGGGGACTTAGGAATACGCAGTATTTT
V gene: TRBV20-1; clone size: -; J gene: TRBJ2-1; D gene: TRBD2; CDR3 protein: CSAREAGLAGQLSSYNEQFF; CDR3 DNA: TGCAGTGCTAGGGAGGCGGGACTAGCGGGACAGTTAAGCTCCTACAATGAGCAGTTCTTC
V gene: TRBV19; clone size: few; J gene: TRBJ2-5; D gene: -; CDR3 protein: CASSIVLQETQYF; CDR3 DNA: TGTGCCAGTAGTATAGTTCTCCAAGAGACCCAGTACTTC
V gene: TRBV30; clone size: once; J gene: TRBJ2-5; D gene: TRBD2; CDR3 protein: CAWMIGGSTAQYF; CDR3 DNA: TGTGCCTGGATGATTGGCGGGAGTACGGCCCAGTACTTC
V gene: TRBV7-9; clone size: few; J gene: TRBJ1-2; D gene: TRBD1; CDR3 protein: CASSIGTGVSPGYGYTF; CDR3 DNA: TGTGCCAGCAGCATCGGGACAGGGGTATCACCTGGCTATGGCTACACCTTC
V gene: TRBV7-3; clone size: -; J gene: TRBJ2-2; D gene: TRBD1; CDR3 protein: CASSLGQGETGELFF; CDR3 DNA: TGTGCCAGCAGCCTCGGACAGGGGGAGACCGGGGAGCTGTTTTTT
V gene: TRBV7-2; clone size: -; J gene: TRBJ2-5; D gene: TRBD2; CDR3 protein: CASSEGLAGVKTQYF; CDR3 DNA: TGTGCCAGCAGCGAGGGACTAGCGGGAGTAAAGACCCAGTACTTC
V gene: TRBV7-2; clone size: few; J gene: TRBJ2-1; D gene: TRBD2; CDR3 protein: CASSPGREVNEQFF; CDR3 DNA: TGTGCCAGCAGCCCCGGGCGGGAGGTCAATGAGCAGTTCTTC
V gene: TRBV28; clone size: -; J gene: TRBJ2-5; D gene: -; CDR3 protein: CASTVTGFRETQYF; CDR3 DNA: TGTGCCAGCACCGTAACGGGTTTTCGAGAGACCCAGTACTTC
V gene: TRBV5-4; clone size: few; J gene: TRBJ2-1; D gene: TRBD1; CDR3 protein: CASSLVQGAKNEQFF; CDR3 DNA: TGTGCCAGCAGCTTAGTTCAGGGGGCCAAGAATGAGCAGTTCTTC
V gene: TRBV30; clone size: -; J gene: TRBJ2-2; D gene: TRBD1; CDR3 protein: CAWSVVRGRRNTGELFF; CDR3 DNA: TGTGCCTGGAGTGTGGTCAGGGGGCGCCGGAACACCGGGGAGCTGTTTTTT
V gene: TRBV28; clone size: many; J gene: TRBJ1-2; D gene: TRBD1; CDR3 protein: CASSPTGTDYGYTF; CDR3 DNA: TGTGCCAGCAGCCCGACAGGGACCGACTATGGCTACACCTTC
V gene: TRBV29-1; clone size: -; J gene: TRBJ1-1; D gene: -; CDR3 protein: CSVEGGQENTEAFF; CDR3 DNA: TGCAGCGTTGAAGGAGGTCAGGAGAACACTGAAGCTTTCTTT
V gene: TRBV5-4; clone size: -; J gene: TRBJ1-1; D gene: -; CDR3 protein: CASYPGRRTLNTEAFF; CDR3 DNA: TGTGCCAGCTATCCGGGACGGAGAACTTTGAACACTGAAGCTTTCTTT
V gene: TRBV5-3; clone size: -; J gene: TRBJ2-5; D gene: TRBD1; CDR3 protein: CASSLAMRDRGRETQYF; CDR3 DNA: TGTGCCAGCAGCTTGGCCATGCGGGACAGGGGGCGAGAGACCCAGTACTTC
V gene: TRBV7-6; clone size: few; J gene: TRBJ2-5; D gene: -; CDR3 protein: CASSLGAFQGETQYF; CDR3 DNA: TGTGCCAGCAGCTTAGGGGCCTTTCAGGGAGAGACCCAGTACTTC
V gene: TRBV28; clone size: -; J gene: TRBJ2-1; D gene: -; CDR3 protein: CASSFSGKYNEQFF; CDR3 DNA: TGTGCCAGCAGTTTTTCGGGGAAGTACAATGAGCAGTTCTTC
V gene: TRBV6-5; clone size: -; J gene: TRBJ2-3; D gene: -; CDR3 protein: CASSYGAGPLGTDTQYF; CDR3 DNA: TGTGCCAGCAGTTACGGGGCGGGTCCGCTCGGCACAGATACGCAGTATTTT
V gene: TRBV20-1; clone size: -; J gene: TRBJ2-7; D gene: TRBD1; CDR3 protein: CSARPPGQGARAGENEQYF; CDR3 DNA: TGCAGTGCTAGGCCCCCGGGACAGGGGGCTCGAGCGGGAGAAAACGAGCAGTACTTC
V gene: TRBV10-3; clone size: few; J gene: TRBJ1-2; D gene: -; CDR3 protein: CAISESQGNYGYTF; CDR3 DNA: TGTGCCATCAGTGAGTCTCAGGGTAACTATGGCTACACCTTC
V gene: TRBV7-2; clone size: -; J gene: TRBJ2-3; D gene: TRBD2; CDR3 protein: CASSPGSGRAFDTQYF; CDR3 DNA: TGTGCCAGCAGCCCCGGTAGCGGGAGGGCCTTTGATACGCAGTATTTT
V gene: TRBV6-6; clone size: -; J gene: TRBJ2-5; D gene: -; CDR3 protein: CASSYSRLIGTQYF; CDR3 DNA: TGTGCCAGCAGTTACTCGAGACTTATCGGGACCCAGTACTTC
V gene: TRBV7-9; clone size: few; J gene: TRBJ2-3; D gene: -; CDR3 protein: CASSGVVGTDTQYF; CDR3 DNA: TGTGCCAGCAGCGGGGTGGTTGGCACAGATACGCAGTATTTT
V gene: TRBV9; clone size: few; J gene: TRBJ2-5; D gene: TRBD2; CDR3 protein: CASSSAPGTSGRRETQYF; CDR3 DNA: TGTGCCAGCAGCTCAGCGCCCGGGACTAGCGGGAGAAGGGAGACCCAGTACTTC
V gene: TRBV9; clone size: -; J gene: TRBJ1-5; D gene: -; CDR3 protein: CASSVDSNPNQPQHF; CDR3 DNA: TGTGCCAGCAGCGTTGACTCAAACCCCAATCAGCCCCAGCATTTT
V gene: TRBV6-2/TRBV6-3; clone size: -; J gene: TRBJ2-7; D gene: -; CDR3 protein: CASSDRRAQYF; CDR3 DNA: TGTGCCAGCAGTGACCGTAGAGCGCAGTACTTC
V gene: TRBV11-3; clone size: few; J gene: TRBJ2-1; D gene: TRBD2; CDR3 protein: CASSRGLAGENEQFF; CDR3 DNA: TGTGCCAGCAGCCGGGGACTAGCGGGAGAAAATGAGCAGTTCTTC
V gene: TRBV6-2/TRBV6-3; clone size: few; J gene: TRBJ2-5; D gene: -; CDR3 protein: CASSYQKETQYF; CDR3 DNA: TGTGCCAGCAGTTACCAGAAAGAGACCCAGTACTTC
V gene: TRBV7-3; clone size: few; J gene: TRBJ2-7; D gene: TRBD2; CDR3 protein: CASSHRGGPSYEQYF; CDR3 DNA: TGTGCCAGCAGCCACCGGGGGGGGCCGTCCTACGAGCAGTACTTC
V gene: TRBV15; clone size: -; J gene: TRBJ2-2; D gene: -; CDR3 protein: CASSWVSTGELFF; CDR3 DNA: TGTGCCTCCTCTTGGGTGAGCACCGGGGAGCTGTTTTTT
V gene: TRBV3-1; clone size: -; J gene: TRBJ2-7; D gene: -; CDR3 protein: CASSPHTSVYEQYF; CDR3 DNA: TGTGCCAGCAGCCCCCACACCTCGGTATACGAGCAGTACTTC
V gene: TRBV27; clone size: -; J gene: TRBJ2-7; D gene: -; CDR3 protein: CASSLDSRREQYF; CDR3 DNA: TGTGCCAGCAGTTTAGATTCCCGCCGGGAGCAGTACTTC